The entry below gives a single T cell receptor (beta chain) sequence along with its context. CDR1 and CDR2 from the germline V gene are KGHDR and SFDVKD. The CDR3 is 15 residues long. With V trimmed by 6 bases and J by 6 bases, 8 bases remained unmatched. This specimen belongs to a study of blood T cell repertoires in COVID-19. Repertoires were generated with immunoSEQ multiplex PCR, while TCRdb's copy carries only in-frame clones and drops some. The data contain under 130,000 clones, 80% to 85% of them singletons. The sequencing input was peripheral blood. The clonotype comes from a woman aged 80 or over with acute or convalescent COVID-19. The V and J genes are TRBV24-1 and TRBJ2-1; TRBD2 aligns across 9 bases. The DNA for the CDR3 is TGTGCCACCAGTACTCCGGGACTAGCAAGCAATGAGCAGTTCTTC. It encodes CATSTPGLASNEQFF.